This section outlines one TCR beta chain sequence together with its context. Its antigen is unidentified. Germline V gene lookup returns CDR1 SQVTM and CDR2 ANQGSEA. Trimming shortened V by 4 bases and J by 1 base, and 10 bases separated the two germline ends. There are 13 residues in the CDR3. This sample stems from a study of CD8 T cells in ankylosing spondylitis. Library preparation for TCR beta used quantitative 5'-RACE with molecular barcodes. MiXCR, run by TCRdb on the 5' RACE reads, gives a single entry per CDR3 protein. The sample contains some 340,000 distinct CDR3 sequences, roughly 15% of which appear only once. Study-level results: Disease-linked clones were reportedly significantly enriched in matched ankylosing spondylitis synovial fluid. The study identified a TCR beta motif of under ten highly homologous variants that appeared characteristic of ankylosing spondylitis blood.

The rearrangement uses TRBV29-1 and TRBJ1-1, with unresolved D. The origin of this receptor is a male donor with ankylosing spondylitis or in good health (not recorded which). Input material: blood, either unsorted or a sorted T cell fraction (not recorded which). The CDR3 region has the DNA TGCAGCGTTGTTGGGAAGGGGAACACTGAAGCTTTCTTT. It translates to CSVVGKGNTEAFF.